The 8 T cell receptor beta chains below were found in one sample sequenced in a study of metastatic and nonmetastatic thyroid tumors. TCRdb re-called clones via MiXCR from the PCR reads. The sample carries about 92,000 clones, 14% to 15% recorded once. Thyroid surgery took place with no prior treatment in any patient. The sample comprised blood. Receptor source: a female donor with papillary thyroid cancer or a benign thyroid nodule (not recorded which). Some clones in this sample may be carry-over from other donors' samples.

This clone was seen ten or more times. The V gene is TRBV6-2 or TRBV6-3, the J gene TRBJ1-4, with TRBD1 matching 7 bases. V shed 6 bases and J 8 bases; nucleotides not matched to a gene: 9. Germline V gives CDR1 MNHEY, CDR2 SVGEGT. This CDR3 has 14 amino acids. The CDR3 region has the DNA TGTGCCAGCAGAGAAGACAGGGTTTCGGAAAAACTGTTTTTT. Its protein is CASREDRVSEKLFF.

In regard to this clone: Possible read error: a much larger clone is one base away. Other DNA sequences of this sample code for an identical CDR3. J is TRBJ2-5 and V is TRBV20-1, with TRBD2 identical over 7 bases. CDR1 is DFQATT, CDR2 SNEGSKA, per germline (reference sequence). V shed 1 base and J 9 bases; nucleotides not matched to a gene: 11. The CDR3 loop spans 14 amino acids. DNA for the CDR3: TGCAGTGCTAGAGGGGGTACACCGGGGAGGGCCCAGTACTTC. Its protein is CSARGGTPGRAQYF.

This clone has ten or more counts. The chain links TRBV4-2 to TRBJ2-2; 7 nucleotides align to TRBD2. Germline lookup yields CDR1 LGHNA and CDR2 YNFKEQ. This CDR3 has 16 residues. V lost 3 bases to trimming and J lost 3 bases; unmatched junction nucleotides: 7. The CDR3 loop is CASSQTSFLDTGELFF. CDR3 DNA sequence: TGTGCCAGCAGCCAGACTAGCTTCCTCGACACCGGGGAGCTGTTTTTT.

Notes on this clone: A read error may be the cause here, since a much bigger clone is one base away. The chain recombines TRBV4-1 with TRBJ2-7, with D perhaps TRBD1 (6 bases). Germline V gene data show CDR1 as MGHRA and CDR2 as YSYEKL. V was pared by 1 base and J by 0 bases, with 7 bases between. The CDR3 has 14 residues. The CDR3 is CASSQGRGSYEQYF. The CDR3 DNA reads TGCGCCAGCAGCCAAGGCAGGGGCTCCTACGAGCAGTACTTC.

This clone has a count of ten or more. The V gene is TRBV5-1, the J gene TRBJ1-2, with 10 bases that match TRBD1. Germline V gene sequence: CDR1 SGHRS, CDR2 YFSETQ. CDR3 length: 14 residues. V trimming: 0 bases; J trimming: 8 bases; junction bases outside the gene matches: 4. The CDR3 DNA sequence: TGCGCCAGCAGCTTGGCGGGACAGGGGAGCGGCTACACCTTC. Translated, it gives CASSLAGQGSGYTF.

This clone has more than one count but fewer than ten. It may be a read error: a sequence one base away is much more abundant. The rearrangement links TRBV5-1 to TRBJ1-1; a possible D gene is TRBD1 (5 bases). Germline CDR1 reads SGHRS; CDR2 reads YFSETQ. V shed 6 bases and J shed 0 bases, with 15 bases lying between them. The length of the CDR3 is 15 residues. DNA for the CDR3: TGCGCCAGCATCCCCGGGACGGGATTGAACACTGAAGCTTTCTTT. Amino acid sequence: CASIPGTGLNTEAFF. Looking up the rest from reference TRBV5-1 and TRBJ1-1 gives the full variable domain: KAGVTQTPRYLIKTRGQQVTLSCSPISGHRSVSWYQQTPGQGLQFLFEYFSETQRNKGNFPGRFSGRQFSNSRSEMNVSTLELGDSALYLCASIPGTGLNTEAFFGQGTRLTVV.

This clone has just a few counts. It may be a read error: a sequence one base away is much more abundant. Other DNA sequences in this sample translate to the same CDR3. CDR3 residues: CASSALGQGADTQYF. In DNA, the CDR3 is TGTGCCAGCAGTGCTCTTGGACAGGGTGCAGATACGCAGTATTTT. The J gene is TRBJ2-3, the V gene TRBV6-4; 8 bases agree with TRBD1. CDR3 size: 15 residues. V was pared by 4 bases and J by 4 bases, with 7 bases of the junction left unmatched. Germline V gene data show CDR1 as MRHNA and CDR2 as SNTAGT.

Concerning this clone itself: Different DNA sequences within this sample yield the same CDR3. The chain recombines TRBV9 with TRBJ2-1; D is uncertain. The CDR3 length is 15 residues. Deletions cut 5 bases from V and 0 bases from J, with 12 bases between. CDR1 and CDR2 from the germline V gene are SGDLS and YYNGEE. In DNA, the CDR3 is TGTGCCAGCAGTCGATGGCCTCTCTCCTACAATGAGCAGTTCTTC. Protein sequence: CASSRWPLSYNEQFF.